Here is one T cell receptor (beta chain) with its context. Its antigen is currently unknown. This sample stems from a study of stem cell transplantation in POMP-related autoinflammatory disease. Study context: Hypothesis: faulty thymoproteasomes impair CD8+ T-cell selection, skewing TRB repertoires. Before transplant: CD4+ naive skewing, low CD8+ proportions, reduced cytokine secretion.

The CDR3 sequence is 15 residues long. The germline gives CDR1 MNHEY, CDR2 SMNVEV (reference sequence). Trimming left V 3 bases short and J 3 bases short, with 15 bases between. Sequencing was performed with immunoSEQ multiplex PCR; in TCRdb, only in-frame clones are kept and a portion is missing. The sample has tens of thousands of clones; approximately 91% are singletons. Broader study findings: In PRAID patients, the number of distinct TRB V-J gene pairings was restricted. PRAID patients trended toward lower TRB diversity and higher clonality in all analyzed T-cell subsets.

The chain couples TRBV27 to TRBJ2-7, with D tentatively TRBD2 (6 bases). The receptor comes from a human patient with POMP-related autoinflammation and immune dysregulation (PRAID). Some T cells may have originated in the graft donor. This specimen was CD4+ T cells from PBMCs, taken after stem cell transplantation. CDR3 residues: CASSLSSGPLYEQYF. CDR3 sequence (DNA): TGTGCCAGCAGTTTGAGTAGCGGCCCCCTCTACGAGCAGTACTTC.